This T cell receptor beta chain derives from a study of cytomegalovirus exposure and HLA in healthy donors. Notes on this clone: Antigen specificity is unknown.

Vbeta (60) and Jbeta (13) primers were used in the PCR. TCRdb's copy holds only in-frame clones and misses some; the assay was immunoSEQ multiplex PCR. The sample consists of approximately 100,000 clones, 70% to 80% of them appearing once. Study-wide results and caveats: In an earlier analysis, productive rearrangement rates for most beta V segments clustered near 87% or 30%. Later analysis reportedly placed an Asian-associated ancestry cluster below the roughly 690-donor mean in N-insertions.

The CDR3 sequence is 13 residues long. The germline V gene encodes CDR1 LNHDA and CDR2 SQIVND (reference sequence). V shed 2 bases, J shed 12 bases, and the junction held 7 bases outside the gene matches. The receptor was derived from a woman in her thirties or forties in good health and CMV-seronegative. The chain combines TRBV19 with TRBJ2-1, with TRBD1 identical over 7 bases. The specimen sequenced was PBMCs. CDR3 bases: TGTGCCAGTAGTATAACAGGGGTGGGTGGGCAGTTCTTC. This translates into CASSITGVGGQFF.